The 2 T cell receptor beta chains given below trace back to one sample, sequenced in a study of T cell responses to AZD1222 COVID-19 vaccine. Profiling relied on immunoSEQ multiplex PCR, and the TCRdb table lists in-frame clones only, not all of them. The table lists 70,000 or so clones, 60% to 85% of them singletons. The starting material was peripheral blood, obtained on day 0 of MenACWY control vaccination. The receptors were sampled from an adult in good health.

This clone was detected only once. V gene TRBV6-1 combines with J gene TRBJ1-5; D is uncertain. V was trimmed by 2 bases and J by 0 bases, leaving 14 bases between them. The CDR3 totals 17 residues. Germline V CDR1 and CDR2: MNHNS, SASEGT. CDR3 coding DNA: TGTGCCAGCAGTGAAACGTGGGCCTTCAATAGCAATCAGCCCCAGCATTTT. Translation gives CASSETWAFNSNQPQHF.

In this sample, this clone turned up a few times. The J gene is TRBJ1-1, the V gene TRBV5-1; the match to TRBD1 covers 7 bases. Germline-derived CDR1 and CDR2 are SGHRS and YFSETQ. The V segment lost 0 bases and the J segment 8 bases; nucleotides outside the gene matches: 4. The CDR3 contains 13 residues. This CDR3 reads CASSLAAGGEAFF. The DNA for the CDR3 is TGCGCCAGCAGCTTGGCCGCAGGGGGGGAAGCTTTCTTT.